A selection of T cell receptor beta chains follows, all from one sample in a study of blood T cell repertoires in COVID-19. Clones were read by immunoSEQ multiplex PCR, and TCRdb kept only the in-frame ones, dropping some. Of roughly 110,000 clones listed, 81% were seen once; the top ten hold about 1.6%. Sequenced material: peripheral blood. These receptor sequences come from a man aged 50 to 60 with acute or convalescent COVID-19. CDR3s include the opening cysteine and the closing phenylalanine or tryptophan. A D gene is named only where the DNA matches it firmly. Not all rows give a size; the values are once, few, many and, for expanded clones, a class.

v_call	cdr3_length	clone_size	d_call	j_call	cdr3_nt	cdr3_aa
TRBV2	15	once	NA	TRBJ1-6	TGTGCCAGCATAAGACAGCCGCTACAGAATTCACCCCTCCACTTT	CASIRQPLQNSPLHF
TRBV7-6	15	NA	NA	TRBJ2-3	TGTGCCAGCAGCTTAGGGACTGTCTTCACAGATACGCAGTATTTT	CASSLGTVFTDTQYF
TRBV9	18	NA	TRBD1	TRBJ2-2	TGTGCCAGCAGCTCAGAAGGACAGGGGAGTTCGGTCACCGGGGAGCTGTTTTTT	CASSSEGQGSSVTGELFF
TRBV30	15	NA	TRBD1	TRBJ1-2	TGTGCCTGGACCCAAAACAGGGGGTCTCCCTATGGCTACACCTTC	CAWTQNRGSPYGYTF
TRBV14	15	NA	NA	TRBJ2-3	TGTGCCAGCAGCCAAGCTCCAGGGGGCACAGATACGCAGTATTTT	CASSQAPGGTDTQYF
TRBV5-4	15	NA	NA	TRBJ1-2	TGTGCCAGCAGCCGAACGACGGGAGCAAACTATGGCTACACCTTC	CASSRTTGANYGYTF
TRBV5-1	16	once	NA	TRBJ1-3	TGCGCCAGCAGCCCCCGAGGCAGGGGAACTGGAAACACCATATATTTT	CASSPRGRGTGNTIYF
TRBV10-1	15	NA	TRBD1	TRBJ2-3	TGCGCCAGCAGTAATGACAGGGGAGGCCTAGATACGCAGTATTTT	CASSNDRGGLDTQYF
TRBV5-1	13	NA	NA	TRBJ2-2	TGCGCCAACAGTGTGGGGCGCACCGGGGAGCTGTTTTTT	CANSVGRTGELFF
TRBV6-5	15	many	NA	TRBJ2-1	TGTGCCAGCAGTTACGAGGGACTTACCTACAATGAGCAGTTCTTC	CASSYEGLTYNEQFF
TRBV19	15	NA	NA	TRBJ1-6	TGTGCCAGTAGTTTCCTAGGGGATATTGGATCACCCCTCCACTTT	CASSFLGDIGSPLHF
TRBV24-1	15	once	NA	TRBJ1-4	TGTGCCACCAGTGATTCAGGAGGGAGTAATGAAAAACTGTTTTTT	CATSDSGGSNEKLFF
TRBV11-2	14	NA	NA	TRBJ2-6	TGTGCCAGCAGCCCTATCTCTGGGGCCAACGTCCTGACTTTC	CASSPISGANVLTF
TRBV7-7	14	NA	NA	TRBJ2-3	TGTGCCAGCAGCTTGGGTACAGGGTTAGATACGCAGTATTTT	CASSLGTGLDTQYF
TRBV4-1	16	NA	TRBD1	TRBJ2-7	TGCGCCAGCAGCCAAGCCCCGGGACAGGTCTCCTACGAGCAGTACTTC	CASSQAPGQVSYEQYF
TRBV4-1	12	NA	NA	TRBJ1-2	TGCGCCAGCAGCCATGCGTGGAGTGGCTACACCTTC	CASSHAWSGYTF
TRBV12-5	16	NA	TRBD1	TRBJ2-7	TGTGCTAGTGGATTCCGCCGGACAGGGCTCTCCTACGAGCAGTACTTC	CASGFRRTGLSYEQYF
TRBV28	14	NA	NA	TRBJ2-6	TGTGCCAGCAGCTCCAGGACTGGGGCCAACGTCCTGACTTTC	CASSSRTGANVLTF
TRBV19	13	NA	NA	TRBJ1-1	TGTGCCATTAGGAATGATCGGGGATCTGAAGCTTTCTTT	CAIRNDRGSEAFF
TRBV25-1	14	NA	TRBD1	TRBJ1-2	TGTGCCAGCAGTGATGACAGGGGACAATATGGCTACACCTTC	CASSDDRGQYGYTF
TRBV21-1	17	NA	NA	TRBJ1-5	TGTGCCAGCAGCAAAGCCCTAACAGGGGGCTTTCGACAGCCCCAGCATTTT	CASSKALTGGFRQPQHF
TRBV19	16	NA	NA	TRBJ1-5	TGTGCCAGTAGTATAAAGCACTATGGGAGCAATCAGCCCCAGCATTTT	CASSIKHYGSNQPQHF
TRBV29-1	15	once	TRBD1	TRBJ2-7	TGCAGCGTTGCCAAATTCCGGGACAGTCCCTACGAGCAGTACTTC	CSVAKFRDSPYEQYF
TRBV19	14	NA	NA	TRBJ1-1	TGTGCCAGCGGTGCAGGGGTAAGGGGAACTGAAGCTTTCTTT	CASGAGVRGTEAFF
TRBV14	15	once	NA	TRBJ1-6	TGTGCCAGCAGCCAATTCGACAACTCGAATTCACCCCTCCACTTT	CASSQFDNSNSPLHF
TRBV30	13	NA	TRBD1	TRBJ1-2	TGTGCCTGGAGTGAGGACAGGGAGTATGGCTACACCTTC	CAWSEDREYGYTF
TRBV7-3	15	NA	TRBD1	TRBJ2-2	TGTGCCAGCAGCCCCGGACAGGGGGGGACCGGGGAGCTGTTTTTT	CASSPGQGGTGELFF
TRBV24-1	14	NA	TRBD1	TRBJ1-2	TGTGCCACCAGTGACCAGGGGGTAACTTATGGCTACACCTTC	CATSDQGVTYGYTF
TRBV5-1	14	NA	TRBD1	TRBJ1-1	TGCGCCAGCAGCTTGCGACAGGGGAACACTGAAGCTTTCTTT	CASSLRQGNTEAFF
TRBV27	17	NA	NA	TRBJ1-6	TGTGCCAGCAGTGGGGTCGTGGGGGCCTCCTATAATTCACCCCTCCACTTT	CASSGVVGASYNSPLHF
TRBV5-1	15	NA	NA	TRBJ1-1	TGCGCCAGCAGCTTTAATCCCCTCCCGGACACTGAAGCTTTCTTT	CASSFNPLPDTEAFF
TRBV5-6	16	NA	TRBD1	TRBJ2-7	TGTGCCAGCAGCTCTGGACAGGGTTCCCTCTCCTACGAGCAGTACTTC	CASSSGQGSLSYEQYF
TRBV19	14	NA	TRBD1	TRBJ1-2	TGTGCCAGTAGTCCAGACAGGGTAGACTATGGCTACACCTTC	CASSPDRVDYGYTF
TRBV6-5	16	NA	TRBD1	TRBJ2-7	TGTGCCAGCAGTTACTCGACTGATTTCAGGGGGTACGAGCAGTACTTC	CASSYSTDFRGYEQYF
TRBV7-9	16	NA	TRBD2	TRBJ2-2	TGTGCCAGCAGCTTGGGCCTAGCGGGGGTCGGCGGGGAGCTGTTTTTT	CASSLGLAGVGGELFF
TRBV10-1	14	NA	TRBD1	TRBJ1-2	TGCGCCAGCAGGAGGACAGGGGGCGCCTCTGGCTACACCTTC	CASRRTGGASGYTF
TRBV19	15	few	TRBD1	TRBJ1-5	TGTGCCAGTAGTACCGGACAGGGGGGCAATCAGCCCCAGCATTTT	CASSTGQGGNQPQHF
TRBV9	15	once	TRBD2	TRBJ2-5	TGTGCCAGCAGCGTAGGAGTACGGGGGGAAGAGACCCAGTACTTC	CASSVGVRGEETQYF
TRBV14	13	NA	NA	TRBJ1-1	TGTGCCAGCAGCCGTAGTTTGAACACTGAAGCTTTCTTT	CASSRSLNTEAFF
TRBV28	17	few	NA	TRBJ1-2	TGTGCCAGCAGTTTTCCGGCCAGGGGATTAGCTAACTATGGCTACACCTTC	CASSFPARGLANYGYTF
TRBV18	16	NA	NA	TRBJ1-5	TGTGCCAGCTCACCACCAGGCAGGGCGGAGGGTCAGCCCCAGCATTTT	CASSPPGRAEGQPQHF
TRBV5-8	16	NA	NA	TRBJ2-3	TGTGCCAGCAGCTTGGGACTAGTACCCAACACAGATACGCAGTATTTT	CASSLGLVPNTDTQYF